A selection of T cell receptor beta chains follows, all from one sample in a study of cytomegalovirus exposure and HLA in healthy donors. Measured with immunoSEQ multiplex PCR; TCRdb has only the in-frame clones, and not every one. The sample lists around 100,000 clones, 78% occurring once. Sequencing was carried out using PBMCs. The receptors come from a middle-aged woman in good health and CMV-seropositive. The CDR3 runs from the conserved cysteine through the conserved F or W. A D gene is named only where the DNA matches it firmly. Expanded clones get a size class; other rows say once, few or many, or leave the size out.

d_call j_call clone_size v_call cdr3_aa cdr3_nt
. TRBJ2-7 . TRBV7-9 CASSPYYEQYF TGTGCCAGCAGCCCCTACTACGAGCAGTACTTC
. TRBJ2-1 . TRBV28 CASSSRGNEQFF TGTGCCAGCAGTTCCAGGGGCAATGAGCAGTTCTTC
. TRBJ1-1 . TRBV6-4 CASSFRQNTEAFF TGTGCCAGCAGTTTCAGGCAGAACACTGAAGCTTTCTTT
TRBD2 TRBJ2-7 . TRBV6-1 CASSEPAGDPHEQYF TGTGCCAGCAGTGAACCAGCGGGAGACCCCCACGAGCAGTACTTC
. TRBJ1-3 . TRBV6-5 CATRQEYSGNTIYF TGTGCCACCCGACAGGAGTACTCTGGAAACACCATATATTTT
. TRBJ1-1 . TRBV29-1 CSVDGITGITEAFF TGCAGCGTTGACGGCATCACAGGGATCACTGAAGCTTTCTTT
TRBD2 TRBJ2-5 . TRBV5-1 CASSFLAGGGREETQYF TGCGCCAGCAGCTTTCTAGCGGGAGGGGGGCGAGAGGAGACCCAGTACTTC
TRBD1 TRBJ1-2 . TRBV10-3 CAISPGTGERIYGYTF TGTGCCATCAGTCCCGGGACAGGGGAACGAATCTATGGCTACACCTTC
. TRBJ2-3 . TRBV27 CASSTPRDRTDTQYF TGTGCCAGCAGTACCCCCCGGGATCGCACAGATACGCAGTATTTT
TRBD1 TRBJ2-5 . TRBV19 CASSPNLQGAGETQYF TGTGCCAGTAGTCCAAACCTACAGGGGGCAGGGGAGACCCAGTACTTC
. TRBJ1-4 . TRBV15 CATSRDLNEKLFF TGTGCCACCAGCAGAGATCTAAATGAAAAACTGTTTTTT
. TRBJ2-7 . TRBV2 CASILGGGDYEQYF TGTGCCAGCATTCTGGGAGGTGGTGACTACGAGCAGTACTTC
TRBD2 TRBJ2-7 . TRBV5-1 CASSLATSGPYEQYF TGCGCCAGCAGCTTGGCCACTAGCGGACCCTACGAGCAGTACTTC
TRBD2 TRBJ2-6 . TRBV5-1 CASTTGGGANVLTF TGCGCCAGCACCACGGGGGGTGGGGCCAACGTCCTGACTTTC
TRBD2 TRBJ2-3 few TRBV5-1 CASSLALAGSTDTQYF TGCGCCAGCAGCTTGGCCCTAGCGGGCAGCACAGATACGCAGTATTTT
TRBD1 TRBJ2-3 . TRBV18 CASSPAGQGVNTQYF TGTGCCAGCTCACCAGCGGGACAGGGGGTCAATACGCAGTATTTT
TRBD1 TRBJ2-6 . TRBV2 CASSFRDRGLSGANVLTF TGTGCCAGCAGTTTCCGGGACAGGGGCCTCTCTGGGGCCAACGTCCTGACTTTC
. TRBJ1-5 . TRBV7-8 CASSLVGGVGNQPQHF TGTGCCAGCAGCTTAGTTGGGGGGGTGGGCAATCAGCCCCAGCATTTT
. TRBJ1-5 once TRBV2 CASSESLQPQHF TGTGCCAGCAGTGAATCACTTCAGCCCCAGCATTTT
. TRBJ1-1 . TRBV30 CACPKGGNTEAFF TGTGCCTGCCCCAAAGGGGGGAACACTGAAGCTTTCTTT
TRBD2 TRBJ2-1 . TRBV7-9 CASSYSGRAGDEQFF TGTGCCAGCAGCTACAGCGGGAGGGCTGGCGATGAGCAGTTCTTC
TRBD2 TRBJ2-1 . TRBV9 CASSERGSSYNEQFF TGTGCCAGCAGCGAGCGGGGCAGCTCCTACAATGAGCAGTTCTTC
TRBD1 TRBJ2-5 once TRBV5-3 CARSLTGSGKTQYF TGTGCCAGAAGCCTGACAGGGTCGGGTAAGACCCAGTACTTC
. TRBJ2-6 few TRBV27 CASRLAGSGANVLTF TGTGCCAGCAGACTCGCAGGGTCTGGGGCCAACGTCCTGACTTTC
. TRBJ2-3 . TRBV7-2 CASSTRLGGTDTQYF TGTGCCAGCAGCACCCGACTAGGGGGCACAGATACGCAGTATTTT
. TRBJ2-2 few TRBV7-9 CASSLGIGTLNTGELFF TGTGCCAGCAGCTTAGGAATCGGGACTTTAAACACCGGGGAGCTGTTTTTT
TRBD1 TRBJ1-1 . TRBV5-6 CASSFLQGTTEAFF TGTGCCAGCAGCTTTCTACAGGGGACCACTGAAGCTTTCTTT
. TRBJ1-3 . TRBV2 CASTGQPGNTIYF TGTGCCAGCACCGGACAGCCTGGAAACACCATATATTTT
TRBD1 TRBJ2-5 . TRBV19 CASSLGQGPETQYF TGTGCCAGTAGTCTCGGACAGGGCCCAGAGACCCAGTACTTC
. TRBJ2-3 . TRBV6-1 CASSELAGSSTDTQYF TGTGCCAGCAGTGAACTCGCGGGAAGTTCAACAGATACGCAGTATTTT
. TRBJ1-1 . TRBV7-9 CASSPGPVVTEAFF TGTGCCAGCAGTCCGGGTCCGGTGGTCACTGAAGCTTTCTTT
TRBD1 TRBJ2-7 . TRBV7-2 CASSLSAGTVSYEQYF TGTGCCAGCAGCTTATCCGCCGGGACAGTCTCCTACGAGCAGTACTTC
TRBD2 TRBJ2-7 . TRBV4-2 CASSQPAAGAGEQYF TGTGCCAGCAGCCAACCAGCAGCGGGAGCGGGTGAGCAGTACTTC
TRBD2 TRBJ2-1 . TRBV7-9 CASSRLAGAGEQFF TGTGCCAGCAGCAGACTAGCGGGAGCTGGTGAGCAGTTCTTC
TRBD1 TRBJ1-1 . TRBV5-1 CASSLTTGENTEAFF TGCGCCAGCAGCCTCACGACAGGGGAGAACACTGAAGCTTTCTTT
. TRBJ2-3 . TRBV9 CASTGSGTDTQYF TGTGCCAGCACCGGGAGCGGCACAGATACGCAGTATTTT
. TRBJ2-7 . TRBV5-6 CASSLGGLTYEQYF TGTGCCAGCAGCTTGGGAGGGTTAACCTACGAGCAGTACTTC
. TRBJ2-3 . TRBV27 CASSSIWRGGTGTQYF TGTGCCAGCAGTTCGATCTGGCGGGGCGGGACTGGTACGCAGTATTTT
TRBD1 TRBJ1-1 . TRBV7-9 CASSFSGQGAKTEAFF TGTGCCAGCAGCTTTTCGGGACAGGGGGCGAAAACTGAAGCTTTCTTT
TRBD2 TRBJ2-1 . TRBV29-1 CSVEKMTSGGNEQFF TGCAGCGTTGAGAAAATGACTAGCGGAGGCAATGAGCAGTTCTTC
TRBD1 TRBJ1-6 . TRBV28 CASNPGQNNSPLHF TGTGCCAGCAACCCGGGACAGAATAATTCACCCCTCCACTTT
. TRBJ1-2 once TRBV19 CASCLDAGSDYGYTF TGTGCCAGTTGTCTGGACGCCGGGAGCGACTATGGCTACACCTTC
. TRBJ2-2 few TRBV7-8 CASSLATYNTGELFF TGTGCCAGCAGCTTAGCGACATATAACACCGGGGAGCTGTTTTTT
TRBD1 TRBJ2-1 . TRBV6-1 CASSAPKGAGSDNEQFF TGTGCCAGCAGTGCCCCGAAGGGGGCCGGCTCGGACAATGAGCAGTTCTTC
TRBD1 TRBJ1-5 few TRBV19 CASGRGQGQPQHF TGTGCCAGTGGTAGGGGGCAAGGACAGCCCCAGCATTTT
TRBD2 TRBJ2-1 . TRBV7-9 CASSLEVERGEQFF TGTGCCAGCAGCTTAGAAGTGGAGCGGGGTGAGCAGTTCTTC
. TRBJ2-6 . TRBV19 CASSIEGVGANVLTF TGTGCCAGTAGTATCGAGGGGGTCGGGGCCAACGTCCTGACTTTC
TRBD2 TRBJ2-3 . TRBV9 CASAGGVGDTQYF TGTGCCAGCGCGGGGGGAGTAGGAGATACGCAGTATTTT
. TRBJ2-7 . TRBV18 CASSPRASWSEMSSYEQYF TGTGCCAGCTCACCACGAGCTAGTTGGAGCGAGATGAGCTCCTACGAGCAGTACTTC
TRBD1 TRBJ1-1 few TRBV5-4 CASSWDSEAFF TGTGCCAGCAGCTGGGACAGTGAAGCTTTCTTT
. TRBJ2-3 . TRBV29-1 CSVTPGAGTDTQYF TGCAGCGTGACTCCAGGGGCGGGCACAGATACGCAGTATTTT
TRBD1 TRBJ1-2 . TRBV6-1 CASSQGDYGYTF TGTGCCAGCAGTCAGGGGGACTATGGCTACACCTTC
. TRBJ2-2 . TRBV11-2 CASSLESRGGTGELFF TGTGCCAGCAGCTTAGAGTCCAGGGGTGGGACCGGGGAGCTGTTTTTT